Below, one T cell receptor beta chain is given with its context. The specificity of this receptor is unknown. No much larger clone exists at a distance of one base, and base qualities are not known. These data belong to a study of healthy donors' naive CD4 and CD8 T cells (dated by TCRdb to 2013 to 2016). In terms of the full investigation: The donors were selected to cover three age groups of six people each (20-25, 40-50 and 60-70 years), had a mean age of 44, and were half female. The TCR alpha libraries followed the same workflow as the beta chain, except for a newly designed primer set that covered all functional IMGT alpha gene variants. Rearranged TCR alpha and beta chains from naive CD4+ and CD8+ T cells were sequenced in the study to test how TCR variation relates to lineage commitment. Peripheral blood mononuclear cells were collected from approximately 18 healthy, unrelated individuals. Donors were HLA-typed by sequencing at HLA-A, -B, -C, -DRB1, -DQB1 and -DPB1 using the SBTexcellerator protocol, an ABI3130xl analyzer and SBTengine software.

The full study reports these points: In both chains, CD4+ lineage was associated with a positively charged CDR3, and CD8+ lineage was associated with a negatively charged CDR3. Because alpha and beta chains were sequenced in bulk and could not be paired, combined chain effects were not evaluated. Possible repertoire bias arising from homeostatic proliferation of naive T cells was not directly addressed. About 13% of the variance in CD4/CD8 propensity appeared to be explained jointly by V genes, J genes and CDR3 charge, in a largely additive manner. Reportedly, most V and J gene segments showed bias between naive CD4+ and CD8+ cells, and this bias held consistently across donors regardless of HLA genotype.

Germline trimming: 0 bases from V, 4 bases from J; junction bases outside gene matches: 10. From a lookup of the germline V gene (reference sequence), CDR1 and CDR2 are GTSNPN and SVGIG. Reading from cysteine to phenylalanine, the CDR3 counts 17 amino acids. The retained sequence is limited to the CDR3, 51 bases, with the frame set at the first base. The reads were generated on a 454 GS FLX Titanium. A previously published linear amplification protocol was used to construct TCR libraries from about 500 ng of total RNA. The sequencing itself ran on the Roche/454 Genome Sequencer using Titanium chemistry. For the original study's pipeline: From about five of the healthy donors, a total of about 78,000 rearranged TCR alpha transcripts were sequenced. Duplicate transcripts were dropped, and unique TCR clonotypes were identified by the CDR3 junction according to IMGT nomenclature. In R 2.13.0, logistic regression modeled CD4 versus CD8 status on V and J genes, adjusting for donor effects, with Bonferroni correction for multiple testing. Using fastp trimming at Q25 and MiXCR clonotype assembly, TCRdb reanalyzed the public sequencing data and kept in-frame beta chains. Rows with a matching CDR3 protein are joined into one entry that keeps the most common DNA and genes. TCRdb, not the authors, supplied the V and J calls. Within this sample are about 180,000 distinct CDR3 sequences, with 65% to 75% of them counted one time only. 2% to 2.5% of the sample lies in the top ten.

Cells with a CD4+CD8-CD45RO-CD45RA+ profile were isolated by FACS and defined as naive CD4+ T cells, and those with a CD8+CD4-CD45RA+CD27bright profile were defined as naive CD8+ T cells. Sorting used antibodies against CD4 (RPA-T4), CD8 (SK1), CD27 (O323), CD45RA (HI100) and CD45RO (UCHL1). The clonotype was recovered from a pool of human donors in good health; the sample pools cells from several healthy donors. The V and J segments used are TRBV30 and TRBJ1-5, and 9 junction bases match TRBD1. The sequencing input was naive CD4+ and CD8+ T cells sorted from blood, pooled from several donors. The cell subset or site label of this sample denotes: FACS-sorted naive CD4+ (CD45RO-CD45RA+) and naive CD8+ (CD45RA+CD27bright) T cells. The CDR3 corresponds to CAWSVWTGATINQPQHF. The nucleotides are TGTGCCTGGAGTGTATGGACAGGGGCCACAATTAATCAGCCCCAGCATTTT.